These 18 T cell receptor beta chains were all obtained from the same sample, sequenced in a study of patients and donors after allogeneic stem cell transplantation. MiXCR, applied by TCRdb to the RT-PCR reads, yields one record per CDR3 protein. The top ten clones hold 51% of a sample with around 12,000 distinct CDR3 sequences, approximately 25% of them seen once. The specimen sequenced was blood, either unsorted or a sorted T cell fraction (not recorded which). These TCRs come from a human donor who was either an allogeneic HSCT recipient or a stem cell or donor lymphocyte infusion donor (not recorded which). It is not recorded whose cells these are; they may come from a transplant donor.

The chain recombines TRBV27 with TRBJ2-2; TRBD1 might be the D (6 bases). This CDR3 region has 15 residues. The germline gives CDR1 MNHEY, CDR2 SMNVEV (reference sequence). V lost 5 bases to trimming and J lost 7 bases, with 17 bases between them. CDR3 DNA sequence: TGTGCCAGCAGTCCCATCCCAGGGGCAGGCGGGGAGCTGTTTTTT. As protein: CASSPIPGAGGELFF.

This clonotype was seen repeatedly, ten times or more. The rearrangement uses TRBV29-1 and TRBJ1-1, with 7 bases fitting TRBD1. Per the germline V gene, CDR1 is SQVTM and CDR2 is ANQGSEA. This CDR3 spans 13 amino acids. J was trimmed by 8 bases and V by 5 bases; bases with no gene match: 11. CDR3 sequence (DNA): TGCAGCGTTCACGGGCGTCCGGGACAGGAAGCTTTCTTT. Translation: CSVHGRPGQEAFF.

This clonotype was counted a few times. The chain recombines TRBV24-1 with TRBJ1-6, with D hard to call. Germline assignment: CDR1 KGHDR and CDR2 SFDVKD. This CDR3 is 13 amino acids long. V shed 9 bases and J shed 6 bases, with 11 bases lying between them. The CDR3 sequence: CATLAGANSPLHF. The CDR3 DNA is TGTGCCACCCTTGCAGGCGCTAATTCACCCCTCCACTTT.

This clonotype was found a few times. The rearrangement joins TRBV20-1 to TRBJ2-1, with D hard to call. Germline V gene sequence: CDR1 DFQATT, CDR2 SNEGSKA (reference sequence). The CDR3 sequence is 12 residues long. Trimming cost V 1 base and J 9 bases, with 10 bases left between them. CDR3 nucleotides: TGCAGTGCTAGAGTTCTCGGCAGTGAGCAGTTCTTC. It encodes CSARVLGSEQFF.

This clonotype was found many times. V and J are TRBV13 and TRBJ2-7; D is uncertain. The CDR3 is made up of 13 amino acids. V was cut by 2 bases and J by 3 bases, with 8 bases left in between. The V gene's germline CDR1 is PRHDT and CDR2 FYEKMQ (reference sequence). In DNA form, the CDR3 reads TGTGCCAGCAGCTTACGACCTTTCTACGAGCAGTACTTC. It yields the protein CASSLRPFYEQYF.

This clonotype was found many times. CDR3 bases: TGTGCCAGCAGTCGTGGTTACAATCAGCCCCAGCATTTT. This encodes CASSRGYNQPQHF. V and J are TRBV3-1 and TRBJ1-5, with no clear D. V gave up 6 bases and J gave up 3 bases, with 9 bases separating them. CDR1 is LGHDT and CDR2 is YNNKEL in the germline V gene (reference sequence). There are 13 residues in the CDR3.

The CDR3, as DNA: TGTGCCAGCAGTTACGGCAGGGATAATTCACCCCTCCACTTT. This gives the protein CASSYGRDNSPLHF. The chain uses TRBV6-6 and TRBJ1-6; D is perhaps TRBD1 (5 bases). The CDR3 is 14 amino acids. In germline, CDR1 is MNHNY, CDR2 SVGAGI (reference sequence). V was shortened by 2 bases and J by 5 bases, with 7 bases between the two germline ends.

This clonotype came up a few times. This rearrangement joins TRBV4-3 to TRBJ1-2; D call uncertain. The CDR3 is 15 residues long. Germline lookup yields CDR1 LGHNA and CDR2 YSLEER. With 0 bases removed from V and 2 bases from J, the gap between germline ends came to 10 bases. Here the CDR3 reads CASSQDWRVNYGYTF. The DNA for the CDR3 is TGCGCCAGCAGCCAAGATTGGCGAGTCAACTATGGCTACACCTTC.

The chain couples TRBV6-5 to TRBJ2-7, with TRBD1 as a possible D gene (6 bases). The V gene's germline CDR1 is MNHEY and CDR2 SVGAGI. This CDR3 region has 15 residues. V was clipped by 4 bases and J by 2 bases, with 15 bases between them. This CDR3 reads CASSSPGTLTYEQYF. The DNA for the CDR3 is TGTGCCAGCAGTTCTCCGGGGACACTAACCTACGAGCAGTACTTC.

The rearrangement links TRBV29-1 to TRBJ2-5, with a weak D call TRBD1 (6 bases). In germline, CDR1 is SQVTM, CDR2 ANQGSEA. Trimming removed 4 bases at V and 5 bases at J, with 14 bases between. The CDR3 is made up of 13 amino acids. The CDR3 here is CSVVGRGWETQYF. CDR3 bases: TGCAGCGTTGTGGGCAGGGGTTGGGAGACCCAGTACTTC.

This clonotype appeared many times. This chain links TRBV3-1 with TRBJ2-1; D might be TRBD2 (5 bases). Germline values: CDR1 LGHDT, CDR2 YNNKEL (reference sequence). The CDR3 totals 16 residues. V lost 1 base to trimming and J lost 8 bases, with 18 bases between them. The CDR3, as DNA: TGTGCCAGCAGCCAAGTCAGCTCGTTGAGTAGCGATGAGCAGTTCTTC. Translated: CASSQVSSLSSDEQFF.

This clonotype was seen repeatedly, ten times or more. The genes are TRBV20-1 and TRBJ1-1; TRBD1 matches 8 bases. Germline lookup yields CDR1 DFQATT and CDR2 SNEGSKA (reference sequence). V was pared by 0 bases and J by 0 bases, with 12 bases of the junction left unmatched. The CDR3 length is 18 residues. The CDR3 coding sequence is TGCAGTGCTAGAGATCAAATCCAGGGGGCAAGGATGAACACTGAAGCTTTCTTT. Translation: CSARDQIQGARMNTEAFF.

J is TRBJ1-2 and V is TRBV7-9; the match to TRBD1 covers 10 bases. The CDR3 spans 16 residues. The ends lost 7 bases at V and 5 bases at J; junction bases unmatched: 13. In germline, CDR1 is SEHNR, CDR2 FQNEAQ (reference sequence). CDR3 sequence reads: CASIILRDRGDYGYTF. CDR3 in DNA: TGTGCCAGCATCATCTTACGGGACAGGGGCGATTATGGCTACACCTTC.

DNA for the CDR3: TGCAGTGTGCAGGGGGCTGGGGCCAACGTCCTGACTTTC. Translation gives CSVQGAGANVLTF. This chain joins TRBV20-1 and TRBJ2-6, with 7 positions matching TRBD1. The CDR3 contains 13 residues. CDR1 is DFQATT and CDR2 is SNEGSKA in the germline V gene (reference sequence). J gave up 2 bases and V 7 bases, and 2 bases lay outside the gene matches.

This clonotype showed up many times. This chain uses TRBV12-3 or TRBV12-4 with TRBJ1-2; 8 nucleotides agree with TRBD1. V trimming: 6 bases; J trimming: 8 bases; junction bases outside the gene matches: 8. The CDR3 extends over 13 amino acids. The CDR3 loop reads CASRKTGTGGYTF. Here the CDR3 DNA reads TGTGCCAGCAGGAAGACAGGGACAGGCGGCTACACCTTC.

This clonotype was seen a handful of times. The chain employs TRBV2 and TRBJ2-7, with 8 bases lining up with TRBD1. From germline, CDR1 is SNHLY and CDR2 FYNNEI. After removal of 5 bases from V and 6 bases from J, the junction contained 6 bases not matched to a gene. The CDR3 contains 13 residues. CDR3 in amino acids: CASSLDRGGEQYF. DNA of the CDR3: TGTGCCAGCAGTCTCGACAGGGGAGGCGAGCAGTACTTC.

The DNA of the CDR3 is TGTGCCAGCAGCCGCGCTGACGGTGAAAAACTGTTTTTT. The encoded protein is CASSRADGEKLFF. V usage is TRBV4-2 and J usage is TRBJ1-4; no clear D gene. The germline gives CDR1 LGHNA, CDR2 YNFKEQ. The V and J ends lost 4 bases and 7 bases respectively, with 10 bases between them. CDR3 length: 13 residues.

A word on this clonotype: This may arise from a read error, as a much more abundant clone is one base away. This chain uses TRBV29-1 with TRBJ1-5, with 7 bases fitting TRBD1. Losses at the gene ends were 7 bases for V and 7 bases for J; bases not matched to a gene: 13. Germline CDR1 is SQVTM and CDR2 is ANQGSEA. This CDR3 comprises 14 residues. CDR3 sequence: CSAEGGGHGQPQHF. DNA for the CDR3: TGCAGCGCCGAGGGAGGGGGCCATGGGCAGCCCCAGCATTTT.